A selection of T cell receptor beta chains follows, all from one sample in a study of cytotoxic CD8 clonotypes in ibrutinib-treated CLL. Clones were sequenced by immunoSEQ multiplex PCR, and TCRdb holds only the in-frame ones, with some missing. The sample holds 150,000 to 200,000 clones; more than 70% are singletons and the top ten take around 2.7%. Sample: PBMCs, taken at disease progression, from a patient treated with ibrutinib. Source of these receptors: a human donor with chronic lymphocytic leukemia. Each CDR3 is given with its conserved first and last residue. Fields, in order: J gene, clone size, V gene, CDR3 length, D gene, CDR3 protein, CDR3 DNA. A D gene is named only where the DNA matches it firmly. Only part of the rows carry a size: once, few, many, or a class if the clone is expanded.

J: TRBJ1-2
size: .
V: TRBV7-3
length: 14
D: .
CDR3: CASSSSGTDYGYTF
DNA: TGTGCCAGCAGCTCGTCCGGGACGGACTATGGCTACACCTTC

J: TRBJ1-4
size: .
V: TRBV6-4
length: 15
D: .
CDR3: CASSGSGERHEKLFF
DNA: TGTGCCAGCAGTGGTTCAGGGGAGAGGCATGAAAAACTGTTTTTT

J: TRBJ2-7
size: .
V: TRBV2
length: 17
D: .
CDR3: CASVVSGLPPGSYEQYF
DNA: TGTGCCAGCGTAGTGAGCGGGCTCCCCCCTGGGAGCTACGAGCAGTACTTC

J: TRBJ2-2
size: .
V: TRBV28
length: 13
D: TRBD2
CDR3: CASSRGDTGELFF
DNA: TGTGCCAGCAGTCGGGGGGATACCGGGGAGCTGTTTTTT

J: TRBJ1-3
size: .
V: TRBV28
length: 10
D: .
CDR3: CASNGNTIYF
DNA: TGTGCCAGCAACGGGAACACCATATATTTT

J: TRBJ1-3
size: few
V: TRBV9
length: 17
D: .
CDR3: CASSVIGGPALGNTIYF
DNA: TGTGCCAGCAGCGTTATCGGAGGGCCCGCTCTCGGAAACACCATATATTTT

J: TRBJ2-1
size: .
V: TRBV6-6
length: 15
D: TRBD1
CDR3: CASSLQGEAYNEQFF
DNA: TGTGCCAGCAGCCTACAGGGGGAGGCCTACAATGAGCAGTTCTTC

J: TRBJ2-5
size: .
V: TRBV4-3
length: 15
D: .
CDR3: CASSQEAGKGETQYF
DNA: TGCGCCAGCAGCCAAGAGGCAGGGAAAGGAGAGACCCAGTACTTC

J: TRBJ2-4
size: once
V: TRBV11-3
length: 17
D: .
CDR3: CASSFGGSKRDKNIQYF
DNA: TGTGCCAGCAGCTTTGGGGGTTCTAAGCGAGACAAAAACATTCAGTACTTC

J: TRBJ2-7
size: few
V: TRBV19
length: 20
D: TRBD2
CDR3: CASSIGPGTSGRARSYEQYF
DNA: TGTGCCAGTAGTATAGGACCCGGGACTAGCGGGAGGGCCCGGTCCTACGAGCAGTACTTC

J: TRBJ2-1
size: .
V: TRBV18
length: 20
D: TRBD2
CDR3: CASSPPSTGLAGGSYNEQFF
DNA: TGTGCCAGCTCACCCCCCTCCACGGGACTAGCGGGAGGATCCTACAATGAGCAGTTCTTC

J: TRBJ2-7
size: .
V: TRBV5-1
length: 15
D: TRBD2
CDR3: CASREGLADFYEQYF
DNA: TGCGCCAGCAGGGAGGGACTAGCGGACTTCTACGAGCAGTACTTC

J: TRBJ2-1
size: once
V: TRBV28
length: 14
D: .
CDR3: CASRTRTMHNEQFF
DNA: TGTGCCAGCAGGACCCGGACAATGCACAATGAGCAGTTCTTC

J: TRBJ1-1
size: once
V: TRBV7-7
length: 13
D: .
CDR3: CASSLEAGAEAFF
DNA: TGTGCTAGCAGCTTAGAGGCAGGGGCTGAAGCTTTCTTT

J: TRBJ2-7
size: .
V: TRBV6-7
length: 14
D: TRBD1
CDR3: CASRTGTGVSEQYF
DNA: TGTGCCAGTAGGACCGGGACAGGGGTTAGCGAGCAGTACTTC

J: TRBJ2-7
size: .
V: TRBV27
length: 22
D: TRBD2
CDR3: CASRVQGGPFLAGGPSPYEQYF
DNA: TGTGCCAGCAGAGTACAGGGGGGACCCTTTCTAGCGGGAGGGCCCAGCCCCTACGAGCAGTACTTC

J: TRBJ2-3
size: once
V: TRBV6-4
length: 15
D: .
CDR3: CASSARPGSTDTQYF
DNA: TGTGCCAGCAGCGCCAGGCCGGGGAGCACAGATACGCAGTATTTT

J: TRBJ2-5
size: .
V: TRBV6-5
length: 14
D: TRBD2
CDR3: CASTEGTSLETQYF
DNA: TGTGCCAGCACCGAAGGGACTAGTCTAGAGACCCAGTACTTC

J: TRBJ1-4
size: .
V: TRBV29-1
length: 12
D: .
CDR3: CSVVSQGEKLFF
DNA: TGCAGCGTTGTGTCGCAGGGTGAAAAACTGTTTTTT

J: TRBJ2-5
size: .
V: TRBV27
length: 15
D: .
CDR3: CASSTAGLPSETQYF
DNA: TGTGCCAGCAGCACCGCGGGACTCCCATCGGAGACCCAGTACTTC

J: TRBJ2-7
size: .
V: TRBV28
length: 14
D: .
CDR3: CASSLTSITDEQYF
DNA: TGTGCCAGCAGTTTGACTAGTATTACCGACGAGCAGTACTTC

J: TRBJ2-1
size: .
V: TRBV19
length: 13
D: .
CDR3: CASSPTGVPGQFF
DNA: TGTGCCAGTAGCCCGACCGGGGTTCCTGGGCAGTTCTTC

J: TRBJ2-7
size: .
V: TRBV30
length: 14
D: .
CDR3: CACATGRSSYEQYF
DNA: TGTGCCTGCGCGACAGGCAGGAGCTCCTACGAGCAGTACTTC

J: TRBJ2-5
size: .
V: TRBV7-3
length: 15
D: TRBD2
CDR3: CASSLGTSGSGTQYF
DNA: TGTGCCAGCAGCCTCGGGACTAGCGGGAGCGGGACCCAGTACTTC

J: TRBJ2-5
size: .
V: TRBV4-1
length: 17
D: TRBD1
CDR3: CASSQGPAGGTGVAQYF
DNA: TGCGCCAGCAGCCAAGGCCCGGCAGGGGGTACTGGGGTCGCCCAGTACTTC

J: TRBJ2-3
size: .
V: TRBV10-1
length: 14
D: .
CDR3: CASRETGGTDTQYF
DNA: TGCGCCAGCCGGGAAACGGGAGGCACAGATACGCAGTATTTT